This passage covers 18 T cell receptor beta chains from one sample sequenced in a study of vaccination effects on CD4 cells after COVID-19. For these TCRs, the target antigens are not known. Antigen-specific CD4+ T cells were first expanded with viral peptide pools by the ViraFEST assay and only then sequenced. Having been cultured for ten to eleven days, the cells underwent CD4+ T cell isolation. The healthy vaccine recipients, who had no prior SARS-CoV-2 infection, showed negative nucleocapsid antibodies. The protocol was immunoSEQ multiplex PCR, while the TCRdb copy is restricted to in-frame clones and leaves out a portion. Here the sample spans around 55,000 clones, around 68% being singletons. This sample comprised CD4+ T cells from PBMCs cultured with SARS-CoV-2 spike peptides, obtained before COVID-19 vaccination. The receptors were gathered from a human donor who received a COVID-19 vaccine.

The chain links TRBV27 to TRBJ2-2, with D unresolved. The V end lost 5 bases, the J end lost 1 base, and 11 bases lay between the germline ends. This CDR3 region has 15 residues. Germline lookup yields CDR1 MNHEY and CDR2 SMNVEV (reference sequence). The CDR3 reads CASSLIYRNTGELFF. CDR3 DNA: TGTGCCAGCAGTCTCATCTACAGGAACACCGGGGAGCTGTTTTTT.

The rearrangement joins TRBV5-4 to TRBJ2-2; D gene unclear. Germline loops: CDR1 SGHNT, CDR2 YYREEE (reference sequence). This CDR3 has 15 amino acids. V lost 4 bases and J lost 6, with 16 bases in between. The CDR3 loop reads CASSDRPARAGELFF. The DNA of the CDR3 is TGTGCCAGCAGCGACCGACCAGCAAGGGCCGGGGAGCTGTTTTTT.

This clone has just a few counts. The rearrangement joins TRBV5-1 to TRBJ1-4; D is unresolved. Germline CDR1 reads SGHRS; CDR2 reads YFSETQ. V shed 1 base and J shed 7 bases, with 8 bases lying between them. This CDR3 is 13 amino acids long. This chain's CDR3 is CASSLWSGEKLFF. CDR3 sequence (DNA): TGCGCCAGCAGCTTGTGGTCGGGTGAAAAACTGTTTTTT.

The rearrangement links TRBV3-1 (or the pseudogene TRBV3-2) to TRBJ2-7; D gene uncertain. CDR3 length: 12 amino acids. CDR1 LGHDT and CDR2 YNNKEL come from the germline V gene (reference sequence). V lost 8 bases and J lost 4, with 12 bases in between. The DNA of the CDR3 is TGTGCCAGCGGGCCCAACTTTTACGAGCAGTACTTC. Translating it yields CASGPNFYEQYF.

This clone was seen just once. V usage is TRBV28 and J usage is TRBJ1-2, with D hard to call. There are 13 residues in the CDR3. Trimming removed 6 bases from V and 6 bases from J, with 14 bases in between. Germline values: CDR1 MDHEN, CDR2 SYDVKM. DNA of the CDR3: TGTGCCAGCAGCCCATACGGGCAGAATGGCTACACCTTC. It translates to CASSPYGQNGYTF.

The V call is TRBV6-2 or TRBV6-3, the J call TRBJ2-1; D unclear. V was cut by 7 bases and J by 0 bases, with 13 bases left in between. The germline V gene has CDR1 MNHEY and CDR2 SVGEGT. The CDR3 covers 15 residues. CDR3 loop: CASTPDPSSYNEQFF. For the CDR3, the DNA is TGTGCCAGCACCCCCGACCCCAGCTCCTACAATGAGCAGTTCTTC.

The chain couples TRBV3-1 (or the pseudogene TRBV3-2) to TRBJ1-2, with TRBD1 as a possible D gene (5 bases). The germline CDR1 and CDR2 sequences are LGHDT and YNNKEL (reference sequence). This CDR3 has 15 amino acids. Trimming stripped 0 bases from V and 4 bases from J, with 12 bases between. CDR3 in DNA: TGTGCCAGCAGCCAAGATGTGCAGGGCGGCTATGGCTACACCTTC. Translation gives CASSQDVQGGYGYTF.

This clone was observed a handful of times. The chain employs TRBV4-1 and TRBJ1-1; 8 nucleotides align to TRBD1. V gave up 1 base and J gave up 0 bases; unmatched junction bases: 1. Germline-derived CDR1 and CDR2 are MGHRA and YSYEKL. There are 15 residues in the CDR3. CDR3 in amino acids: CASSQGQGMNTEAFF. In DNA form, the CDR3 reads TGCGCCAGCAGCCAAGGACAGGGGATGAACACTGAAGCTTTCTTT.

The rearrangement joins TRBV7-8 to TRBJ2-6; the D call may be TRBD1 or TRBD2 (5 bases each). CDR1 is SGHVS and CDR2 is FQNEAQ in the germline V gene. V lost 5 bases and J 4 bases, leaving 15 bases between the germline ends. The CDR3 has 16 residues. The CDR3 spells CASSTLGREGANVLTF. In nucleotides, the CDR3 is TGTGCCAGCAGCACCCTGGGACGGGAAGGGGCCAACGTCCTGACTTTC.

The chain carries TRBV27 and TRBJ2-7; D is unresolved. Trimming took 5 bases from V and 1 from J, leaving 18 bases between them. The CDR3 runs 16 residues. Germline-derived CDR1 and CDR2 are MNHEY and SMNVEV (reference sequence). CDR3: CASSLQHSPLSYEQYF. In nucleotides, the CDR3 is TGTGCCAGCAGTCTCCAACACTCCCCCCTATCCTACGAGCAGTACTTC.

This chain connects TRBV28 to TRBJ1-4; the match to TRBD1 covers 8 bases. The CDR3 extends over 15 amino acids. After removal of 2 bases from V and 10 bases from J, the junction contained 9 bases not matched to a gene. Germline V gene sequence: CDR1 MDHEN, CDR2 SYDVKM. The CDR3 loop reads CASSLIGQGGGKLFF. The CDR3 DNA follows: TGTGCCAGCAGTTTAATCGGACAGGGTGGCGGAAAACTGTTTTTT.

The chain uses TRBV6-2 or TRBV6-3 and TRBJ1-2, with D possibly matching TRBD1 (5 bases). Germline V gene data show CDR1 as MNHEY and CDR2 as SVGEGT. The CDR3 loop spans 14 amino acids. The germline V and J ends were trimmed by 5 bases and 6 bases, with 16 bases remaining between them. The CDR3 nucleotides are TGTGCCAGCAGTCGCCCCCGGGACGGAGATGGCTACACCTTC. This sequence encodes CASSRPRDGDGYTF.

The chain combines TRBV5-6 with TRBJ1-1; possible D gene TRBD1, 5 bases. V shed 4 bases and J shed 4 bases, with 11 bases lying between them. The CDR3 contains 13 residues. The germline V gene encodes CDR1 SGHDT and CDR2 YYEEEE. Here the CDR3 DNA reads TGTGCCAGCAGCCAAATCGGGGGCACTGAAGCTTTCTTT. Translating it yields CASSQIGGTEAFF. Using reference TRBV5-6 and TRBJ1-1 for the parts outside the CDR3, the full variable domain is DAGVTQSPTHLIKTRGQQVTLRCSPKSGHDTVSWYQQALGQGPQFIFQYYEEEERQRGNFPDRFSGHQFPNYSSELNVNALLLGDSALYLCASSQIGGTEAFFGQGTRLTVV.

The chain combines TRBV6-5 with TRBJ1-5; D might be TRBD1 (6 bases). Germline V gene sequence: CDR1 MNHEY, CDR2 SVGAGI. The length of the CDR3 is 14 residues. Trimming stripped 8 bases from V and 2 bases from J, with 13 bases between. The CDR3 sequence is CASRGAGGNQPQHF. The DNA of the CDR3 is TGTGCCAGCCGGGGGGCGGGGGGCAATCAGCCCCAGCATTTT.

CDR3 amino acids: CASSFSPTYRGNTIYF. The CDR3 bases are TGTGCCAGCAGCTTTAGTCCGACCTATAGAGGAAACACCATATATTTT. The chain has TRBV5-4 and TRBJ1-3, with no clear D. This CDR3 has 16 residues. Trimming removed 2 bases from V and 4 bases from J, with 16 bases in between. Germline V lookup: CDR1 SGHNT, CDR2 YYREEE (reference sequence). Full variable domain (outside the CDR3, taken from reference TRBV5-4 and TRBJ1-3): ETGVTQSPTHLIKTRGQQVTLRCSSQSGHNTVSWYQQALGQGPQFIFQYYREEENGRGNFPPRFSGLQFPNYSSELNVNALELDDSALYLCASSFSPTYRGNTIYFGEGSWLTVV.

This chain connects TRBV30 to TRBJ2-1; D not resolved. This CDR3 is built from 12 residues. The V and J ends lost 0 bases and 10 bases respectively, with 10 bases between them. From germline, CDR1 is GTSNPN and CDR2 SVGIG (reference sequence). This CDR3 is CAWSVPVGEQFF. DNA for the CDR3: TGTGCCTGGAGTGTCCCCGTAGGAGAGCAGTTCTTC.

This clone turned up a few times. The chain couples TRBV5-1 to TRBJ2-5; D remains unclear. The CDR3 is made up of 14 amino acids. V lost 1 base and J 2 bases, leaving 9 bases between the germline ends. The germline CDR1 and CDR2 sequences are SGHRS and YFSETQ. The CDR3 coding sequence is TGCGCCAGCAGCTTGCTCGTACTTCAAGAGACCCAGTACTTC. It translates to CASSLLVLQETQYF. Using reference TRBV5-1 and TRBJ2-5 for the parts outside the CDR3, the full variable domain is KAGVTQTPRYLIKTRGQQVTLSCSPISGHRSVSWYQQTPGQGLQFLFEYFSETQRNKGNFPGRFSGRQFSNSRSEMNVSTLELGDSALYLCASSLLVLQETQYFGPGTRLLVL.

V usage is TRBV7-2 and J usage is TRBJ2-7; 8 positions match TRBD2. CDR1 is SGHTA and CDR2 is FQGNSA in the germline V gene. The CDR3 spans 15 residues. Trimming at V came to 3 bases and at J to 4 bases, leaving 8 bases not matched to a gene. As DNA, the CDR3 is TGTGCCAGCAGCTTGGAGGGGGTAGCGGGGTACGAGCAGTACTTC. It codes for CASSLEGVAGYEQYF.